Detailed here is one T cell receptor (beta chain). This entry belongs to a study of blood T cells in healthy people across ages. Primers used in a second PCR of roughly 7 to 12 cycles were a sample-barcoded 5' primer and a J-beta primer mix. MiXCR, applied by TCRdb to the 5' RACE reads, yields one record per CDR3 protein. This table has some 1 million distinct CDR3 sequences, less than 50% appearing once. The clonotype comes from a woman between 55 and 75 years old in good health. The material sequenced was blood.

In nucleotides, the CDR3 is TGCGCCAGCAGCTTACAGGAAGGGGACACTGAAGCTTTCTTT. This gives the protein CASSLQEGDTEAFF. This sequence joins TRBV5-1 and TRBJ1-1, with a possible D match to TRBD1 (5 bases). The CDR3 runs 14 residues. Germline CDR1 reads SGHRS; CDR2 reads YFSETQ. Trimming took 2 bases from V and 3 from J, leaving 11 bases between them.